A selection of T cell receptor beta chains follows, all from one sample in a study of shared clonotypes between healthy human individuals. This table comes from immunoSEQ multiplex PCR, and its TCRdb copy is limited to in-frame clones, with some not included. Here the sample spans over a million clones, 98% being singletons. The sequencing sample was made of naive CD4+ T cells sorted from blood. These TCRs come from a man aged 30-40 years in good health. Both conserved end residues are part of each CDR3. A D gene is named only where the DNA matches it firmly. Clone sizes are given selectively: once, few, many, or a class where the clone is expanded.

size: -; D: -; V: TRBV9; J: TRBJ1-3; CDR3: CASSVDGGPGIRNTIYF; DNA: TGTGCCAGCAGCGTAGACGGGGGACCAGGGATTAGAAACACCATATATTTT
size: few; D: -; V: TRBV5-1; J: TRBJ2-5; CDR3: CASSLEGGETQYF; DNA: TGCGCCAGCAGCTTGGAAGGGGGGGAGACCCAGTACTTC
size: once; D: TRBD2; V: TRBV27; J: TRBJ2-3; CDR3: CASSFTGRNTDTQYF; DNA: TGTGCCAGCAGCTTCACCGGGAGGAACACAGATACGCAGTATTTT
size: -; D: -; V: TRBV7-2; J: TRBJ1-1; CDR3: CASSPRGGLNTEAFF; DNA: TGTGCCAGCAGCCCACGGGGGGGCCTGAACACTGAAGCTTTCTTT
size: -; D: -; V: TRBV5-4; J: TRBJ2-6; CDR3: CASSYPSGANVLTF; DNA: TGTGCCAGCAGCTATCCCTCTGGGGCCAACGTCCTGACTTTC
size: -; D: -; V: TRBV4-3; J: TRBJ1-1; CDR3: CASSQVNSNTEAFF; DNA: TGCGCCAGCAGCCAAGTTAACAGTAACACTGAAGCTTTCTTT
size: -; D: TRBD1; V: TRBV18; J: TRBJ2-7; CDR3: CASSDPGQSSLYEQYF; DNA: TGTGCCAGCTCAGATCCGGGACAGAGTTCCCTCTACGAGCAGTACTTC
size: -; D: -; V: TRBV28; J: TRBJ2-4; CDR3: CASSPSGFPQNIQYF; DNA: TGTGCCAGCAGCCCCTCAGGGTTTCCTCAAAACATTCAGTACTTC
size: -; D: -; V: TRBV19; J: TRBJ1-1; CDR3: CASSIGQDTEAFF; DNA: TGTGCCAGTAGTATTGGGCAGGACACTGAAGCTTTCTTT
size: -; D: TRBD1; V: TRBV19; J: TRBJ2-3; CDR3: CASSTRRDRITDTQYF; DNA: TGTGCCAGTAGTACTAGGAGGGACAGGATCACAGATACGCAGTATTTT
size: once; D: -; V: TRBV5-1; J: TRBJ2-7; CDR3: CASSLDLLSLGYEQYF; DNA: TGCGCCAGCAGCTTGGACCTTCTGAGCTTGGGGTACGAGCAGTACTTC
size: -; D: -; V: TRBV7-9; J: TRBJ2-1; CDR3: CASSPPGGPIREQFF; DNA: TGTGCCAGCAGCCCCCCCGGAGGCCCGATTCGGGAGCAGTTCTTC
size: -; D: TRBD2; V: TRBV7-9; J: TRBJ2-7; CDR3: CASSLGTSGKAGGEQYF; DNA: TGTGCCAGCAGCTTAGGGACTAGCGGGAAGGCGGGCGGCGAGCAGTACTTC
size: -; D: -; V: TRBV4-2; J: TRBJ2-3; CDR3: CASSPDESDTQYF; DNA: TGTGCCAGCAGCCCAGACGAATCAGATACGCAGTATTTT
size: -; D: -; V: TRBV27; J: TRBJ2-5; CDR3: CASSGAYKETQYF; DNA: TGTGCCTCCTCCGGAGCTTATAAGGAGACCCAGTACTTC
size: once; D: TRBD2; V: TRBV7-9; J: TRBJ2-7; CDR3: CASSLEFGTSGRVTYEQYF; DNA: TGTGCCAGCAGCTTAGAATTTGGGACTAGCGGGAGGGTCACCTACGAGCAGTACTTC
size: -; D: TRBD1; V: TRBV18; J: TRBJ2-7; CDR3: CASSPPSGTGTYEQYF; DNA: TGTGCCAGCTCACCACCTTCCGGGACAGGGACCTACGAGCAGTACTTC
size: -; D: -; V: TRBV19; J: TRBJ2-2; CDR3: CASSKPGELFF; DNA: TGTGCCAGTAGTAAGCCCGGGGAGCTGTTTTTT
size: -; D: TRBD2; V: TRBV5-1; J: TRBJ2-7; CDR3: CASSLGSGGFDEQYF; DNA: TGCGCCAGCAGCTTAGGGAGCGGGGGATTCGACGAGCAGTACTTC
size: -; D: -; V: TRBV10-1; J: TRBJ2-2; CDR3: CASTDRPTGELFF; DNA: TGCGCCAGCACGGACAGACCCACCGGGGAGCTGTTTTTT
size: -; D: -; V: TRBV2; J: TRBJ1-1; CDR3: CASSPRPREDTEAFF; DNA: TGTGCCAGCAGCCCCCGCCCTCGGGAGGACACTGAAGCTTTCTTT
size: -; D: TRBD2; V: TRBV18; J: TRBJ2-7; CDR3: CASSQTSGSSYEQYF; DNA: TGTGCCAGCTCGCAGACTAGCGGGAGCTCCTACGAGCAGTACTTC
size: once; D: TRBD1; V: TRBV11-2; J: TRBJ2-7; CDR3: CASSADRESSYEQYF; DNA: TGTGCCAGCAGCGCCGACAGGGAGTCCTCCTACGAGCAGTACTTC
size: -; D: TRBD2; V: TRBV7-8; J: TRBJ2-7; CDR3: CASSPRGSGGYEQYF; DNA: TGTGCCAGCAGCCCCCGAGGCAGCGGGGGCTACGAGCAGTACTTC
size: -; D: -; V: TRBV18; J: TRBJ2-7; CDR3: CASSPGRRATYEQYF; DNA: TGTGCCAGCTCACCGGGGCGGAGAGCTACCTACGAGCAGTACTTC
size: once; D: -; V: TRBV19; J: TRBJ2-3; CDR3: CASSIMGSPTDTQYF; DNA: TGTGCCAGTAGTATAATGGGGAGCCCCACAGATACGCAGTATTTT
size: -; D: -; V: TRBV2; J: TRBJ1-2; CDR3: CASKPPGSHGYTF; DNA: TGTGCCAGCAAACCTCCAGGGTCCCATGGCTACACCTTC
size: -; D: -; V: TRBV7-9; J: TRBJ2-4; CDR3: CASSFIGNIQYF; DNA: TGTGCCAGCAGCTTCATTGGGAACATTCAGTACTTC
size: -; D: -; V: TRBV20-1; J: TRBJ2-7; CDR3: CSATQGYEQYF; DNA: TGCAGTGCTACCCAGGGCTACGAGCAGTACTTC
size: -; D: -; V: TRBV7-2; J: TRBJ1-2; CDR3: CASSSNLHYGYTF; DNA: TGTGCCAGCAGCTCAAATCTTCACTATGGCTACACCTTC
size: few; D: -; V: TRBV18; J: TRBJ2-3; CDR3: CASSPATDTQYF; DNA: TGTGCCAGCTCACCCGCCACAGATACGCAGTATTTT
size: -; D: -; V: TRBV25-1; J: TRBJ1-4; CDR3: CASSEREIVGAGGEKLFF; DNA: TGTGCCAGCAGTGAACGGGAAATAGTAGGGGCCGGTGGGGAAAAACTGTTTTTT
size: -; D: -; V: TRBV18; J: TRBJ2-6; CDR3: CASSPLLQGPRLGANVLTF; DNA: TGTGCCAGCTCACCTCTTCTCCAGGGCCCAAGGCTCGGGGCCAACGTCCTGACTTTC
size: -; D: -; V: TRBV5-1; J: TRBJ1-4; CDR3: CASSTRPEEKLFF; DNA: TGCGCCAGCAGCACGAGACCCGAGGAAAAACTGTTTTTT
size: -; D: -; V: TRBV30; J: TRBJ1-4; CDR3: CAWSVRQGPARGEKLFF; DNA: TGTGCCTGGAGTGTACGGCAGGGGCCGGCCCGGGGTGAAAAACTGTTTTTT
size: -; D: TRBD1; V: TRBV25-1; J: TRBJ2-1; CDR3: CASSLQTGGYEQFF; DNA: TGTGCCAGCAGTTTACAGACAGGGGGCTATGAGCAGTTCTTC
size: -; D: -; V: TRBV28; J: TRBJ2-7; CDR3: CASTPGGKGSFSYEQYF; DNA: TGTGCCAGCACCCCCGGGGGCAAAGGGAGCTTCTCCTACGAGCAGTACTTC
size: once; D: TRBD2; V: TRBV10-3; J: TRBJ2-5; CDR3: CAISPIREAQETQYF; DNA: TGTGCCATCAGTCCGATTCGGGAGGCACAAGAGACCCAGTACTTC
size: -; D: TRBD1; V: TRBV11-2; J: TRBJ2-3; CDR3: CASSAAGQGTDTQYF; DNA: TGTGCCAGCAGCGCGGCGGGACAGGGGACAGATACGCAGTATTTT
size: -; D: -; V: TRBV4-1; J: TRBJ2-7; CDR3: CASSREDFTGYEQYF; DNA: TGCGCCAGCAGCCGAGAAGACTTCACGGGTTACGAGCAGTACTTC
size: -; D: -; V: TRBV7-9; J: TRBJ2-2; CDR3: CASSRRMNTGELFF; DNA: TGTGCCAGCAGCCGACGAATGAACACCGGGGAGCTGTTTTTT
size: -; D: TRBD2; V: TRBV11-3; J: TRBJ2-1; CDR3: CASSLDSFSGTEQFF; DNA: TGTGCCAGCAGCTTAGATTCATTTAGCGGGACTGAGCAGTTCTTC
size: -; D: -; V: TRBV5-1; J: TRBJ2-5; CDR3: CATQGGAAGEETQYF; DNA: TGCGCCACTCAGGGTGGCGCAGCAGGAGAAGAGACCCAGTACTTC
size: -; D: -; V: TRBV28; J: TRBJ1-1; CDR3: CASSLERQWGLSEAFF; DNA: TGTGCCAGCAGTTTAGAAAGACAGTGGGGTTTGTCTGAAGCTTTCTTT
size: -; D: TRBD1; V: TRBV9; J: TRBJ1-5; CDR3: CASSVEGQGNQPQHF; DNA: TGTGCCAGCAGCGTAGAGGGACAGGGGAATCAGCCCCAGCATTTT
size: -; D: TRBD1; V: TRBV5-1; J: TRBJ2-3; CDR3: CASRGTGGADTQYF; DNA: TGCGCCAGCAGAGGGACAGGGGGCGCAGATACGCAGTATTTT
size: -; D: -; V: TRBV29-1; J: TRBJ2-7; CDR3: CSVRDVAYEQYF; DNA: TGCAGCGTCCGGGACGTGGCCTACGAGCAGTACTTC
size: -; D: TRBD2; V: TRBV9; J: TRBJ2-2; CDR3: CASSPRAGVNGELFF; DNA: TGTGCCAGCAGCCCCCGAGCGGGAGTTAACGGGGAGCTGTTTTTT
size: -; D: TRBD2; V: TRBV7-2; J: TRBJ2-2; CDR3: CASSLFGLAGAVDGELFF; DNA: TGTGCCAGCAGCTTATTTGGACTAGCGGGAGCGGTGGATGGGGAGCTGTTTTTT
size: -; D: -; V: TRBV13; J: TRBJ2-7; CDR3: CASSLPWSGPEQYF; DNA: TGTGCCAGCAGCTTACCATGGTCCGGACCCGAGCAGTACTTC
size: -; D: -; V: TRBV10-3; J: TRBJ2-3; CDR3: CAITSPGRGRTDTQYF; DNA: TGTGCCATTACCTCCCCGGGCAGGGGACGCACAGATACGCAGTATTTT
size: -; D: TRBD1; V: TRBV15; J: TRBJ2-7; CDR3: CATSTRQGFYEQYF; DNA: TGTGCCACCAGCACACGACAGGGTTTTTACGAGCAGTACTTC